One and the same sample provided the 20 T cell receptor beta chains below, sequenced in a study of blood T cell repertoires in COVID-19. Sequencing was performed with immunoSEQ multiplex PCR; in TCRdb, only in-frame clones are kept and a portion is missing. The table lists some 200,000 clones, roughly 86% of them singletons, with about 2.5% in the top ten. Source material: peripheral blood. Source of these receptors: a man in his forties with active or convalescent COVID-19.

In this sample, this clone turned up once. The V call is TRBV7-8, the J call TRBJ2-2; 10 bases agree with TRBD2. Germline trimming cut 1 base from V and 2 bases from J; bases unmatched to any gene: 7. CDR1 and CDR2 (germline): SGHVS, FQNEAQ. This CDR3 contains 18 residues. DNA of the CDR3: TGTGCCAGCAGCTTAGGGGTTAGCGGGGGGCTTAACACCGGGGAGCTGTTTTTT. This encodes CASSLGVSGGLNTGELFF.

The gene calls are TRBV5-1 and TRBJ2-2, with 7 bases lining up with TRBD1. This CDR3 region has 15 residues. The J segment lost 3 bases and the V segment lost 4 bases, leaving 6 bases of the junction unmatched. Germline assignment: CDR1 SGHRS and CDR2 YFSETQ. As DNA, the CDR3 is TGCGCCAGCAGCCCTGACAGGGCGGACACCGGGGAGCTGTTTTTT. Protein product: CASSPDRADTGELFF.

The chain uses TRBV27 and TRBJ1-6; a possible D gene is TRBD1 (5 bases). V was trimmed by 2 bases and J by 13 bases, leaving 18 bases between them. The CDR3 runs 15 residues. Germline V gene lookup returns CDR1 MNHEY and CDR2 SMNVEV (reference sequence). The CDR3 region has the DNA TGTGCCAGCAGTTTAGATAGGGGTTCTAAGTTGCCCCTCCACTTT. Encoded protein: CASSLDRGSKLPLHF.

The rearrangement joins TRBV12-3 or TRBV12-4 to TRBJ1-2; no firm D call. Trimming stripped 5 bases from V and 4 bases from J, with 11 bases between. The CDR3 is 13 residues long. The CDR3 spells CASSPDGSYGYTF. DNA for the CDR3: TGTGCCAGCAGTCCCGATGGTAGCTATGGCTACACCTTC.

This clone was seen just once. The genes are TRBV2 and TRBJ2-3, with 7 nucleotides matching TRBD2. Per the germline V gene, CDR1 is SNHLY and CDR2 is FYNNEI. The CDR3 extends over 13 amino acids. V was pared by 6 bases and J by 0 bases, with 0 bases of the junction left unmatched. The CDR3 coding sequence is TGTGCCAGCAGGGGGGGGAGCACAGATACGCAGTATTTT. This sequence encodes CASRGGSTDTQYF.

This chain joins TRBV30 and TRBJ1-1, with D unclear. The germline gives CDR1 GTSNPN, CDR2 SVGIG (reference sequence). Trimming took 1 base from V and 4 from J, leaving 7 bases between them. The CDR3 spans 12 residues. CDR3 sequence reads: CAWSGGSTEAFF. In DNA, the CDR3 is TGTGCCTGGAGTGGAGGTAGCACTGAAGCTTTCTTT. Full variable domain (missing parts from reference TRBV30 and TRBJ1-1): SQTIHQWPATLVQPVGSPLSLECTVEGTSNPNLYWYRQAAGRGLQLLFYSVGIGQISSEVPQNLSASRPQDRQFILSSKKLLLSDSGFYLCAWSGGSTEAFFGQGTRLTVV.

Only a few counts were recorded for this clone. The chain joins TRBV12-3 or TRBV12-4 to TRBJ1-1; possible D gene TRBD1, 5 bases. The CDR3 length is 12 residues. The V end lost 3 bases, the J end lost 6 bases, and 8 bases lay between the germline ends. The CDR3 sequence: CASSFGGAEAFF. CDR3 bases: TGTGCCAGCAGTTTTGGGGGGGCTGAAGCTTTCTTT.

The J gene is TRBJ1-1, the V gene TRBV5-1; D unresolved. The CDR3 loop spans 13 amino acids. The ends were cut back, 1 base at V and 6 bases at J, with 10 bases in the middle. From germline, CDR1 is SGHRS and CDR2 YFSETQ. CDR3 DNA: TGCGCCAGCAGCTTGCTGAGAGGCGCTGAAGCTTTCTTT. It is translated as CASSLLRGAEAFF.

V and J are TRBV5-4 and TRBJ2-2; tentative D call: TRBD2 (6 bases). The germline V gene encodes CDR1 SGHNT and CDR2 YYREEE (reference sequence). The CDR3 covers 14 residues. Trimming shortened V by 7 bases and J by 0 bases, and 10 bases separated the two germline ends. The CDR3 region has the DNA TGTGCCAGCCAGAGGGAGGCGAACACCGGGGAGCTGTTTTTT. As protein: CASQREANTGELFF.

The chain combines TRBV10-2 with TRBJ2-7, with D tentatively TRBD1 (6 bases). The CDR3 is made up of 13 amino acids. Trimming shortened V by 8 bases and J by 0 bases, and 11 bases separated the two germline ends. CDR1 WSHSY and CDR2 SAAADI come from the germline V gene. As DNA, the CDR3 is TGCGCCAGCGGTCAGGGACACTCCTACGAGCAGTACTTC. As protein: CASGQGHSYEQYF.

This sequence joins TRBV3-1 (or the pseudogene TRBV3-2) and TRBJ1-3, with TRBD1 as a possible D gene (6 bases). There are 17 residues in the CDR3. Per germline, CDR1 LGHDT and CDR2 YNNKEL (reference sequence). Trimming removed 2 bases from V and 0 bases from J, with 14 bases in between. CDR3 in DNA: TGTGCCAGCAGCCAATTGACAGGTCCAAACTCTGGAAACACCATATATTTT. This codes for CASSQLTGPNSGNTIYF.

This sequence joins TRBV5-1 and TRBJ2-5; TRBD2 matches 10 bases. The CDR3 has 14 residues. Germline values: CDR1 SGHRS, CDR2 YFSETQ. The J segment lost 5 bases and the V segment lost 5 bases, leaving 6 bases of the junction unmatched. In DNA, the CDR3 is TGCGCCAGCAGTAGCGGGGGGCCGACGGAGACCCAGTACTTC. Translation gives CASSSGGPTETQYF.

The CDR3 sequence is CSAEQDYGYTF. CDR3 coding DNA: TGCAGTGCGGAACAGGACTATGGCTACACCTTC. This sequence joins TRBV20-1 and TRBJ1-2, with D possibly TRBD1 on 5 matching bases. This CDR3 spans 11 amino acids. Germline values: CDR1 DFQATT, CDR2 SNEGSKA (reference sequence). V lost 6 bases, J lost 3 bases, and 8 bases lay in between.

V and J are TRBV9 and TRBJ1-6, with 9 bases matching TRBD1. J was trimmed by 7 bases and V by 3 bases; bases with no gene match: 11. This CDR3 spans 17 amino acids. Germline CDR1 is SGDLS and CDR2 is YYNGEE. The CDR3 nucleotides read TGTGCCAGCAGCGATGCAAGGGGGACAGGGCTAAATTCACCCCTCCACTTT. It yields the protein CASSDARGTGLNSPLHF. Full variable domain (remainder filled in from reference TRBV9 and TRBJ1-6): DSGVTQTPKHLITATGQRVTLRCSPRSGDLSVYWYQQSLDQGLQFLIQYYNGEERAKGNILERFSAQQFPDLHSELNLSSLELGDSALYFCASSDARGTGLNSPLHFGNGTRLTVT.

The chain carries TRBV7-6 and TRBJ2-5, with a possible D match to TRBD1 (5 bases). The CDR3 contains 17 residues. Germline CDR1 reads SGHVS; CDR2 reads FNYEAQ. The V end lost 4 bases, the J end lost 4 bases, and 22 bases lay between the germline ends. The CDR3 region has the DNA TGTGCCAGCAGCTCAGCCACGGCATGGAGCAGGGTAGAGACCCAGTACTTC. It is translated as CASSSATAWSRVETQYF.

The V call is TRBV7-9, the J call TRBJ1-5; 9 bases align to TRBD1. The CDR3 has 17 residues. Germline trimming cut 4 bases from V and 8 bases from J; bases unmatched to any gene: 15. Germline V gene data show CDR1 as SEHNR and CDR2 as FQNEAQ (reference sequence). The CDR3 here is CASSSSGYRGRFKPQHF. Here the CDR3 DNA reads TGTGCCAGCAGCTCTAGCGGGTACAGGGGGCGTTTCAAGCCCCAGCATTTT.

The V call is TRBV5-8, the J call TRBJ2-3; 10 nucleotides align to TRBD1. The germline CDR1 and CDR2 sequences are SGHTS and YDEGEE. Trimming took 1 base from V and 5 from J; bases not matched to a gene: 7. The CDR3 covers 16 residues. This chain's CDR3 is CASSLQGQGSRDTQYF. The CDR3 DNA reads as TGTGCCAGCAGCTTGCAGGGACAGGGGTCCAGAGATACGCAGTATTTT.

This rearrangement joins TRBV2 to TRBJ1-1, with D possibly TRBD1 on 5 matching bases. The CDR3 extends over 13 amino acids. From germline, CDR1 is SNHLY and CDR2 FYNNEI. V was pared by 6 bases and J by 3 bases, with 11 bases between. The CDR3 nucleotides read TGTGCCAGCAGGCCGGGGGATTACACTGAAGCTTTCTTT. This codes for CASRPGDYTEAFF. The entire variable domain, with the rest obtained from reference TRBV2 and TRBJ1-1, is as follows: EPEVTQTPSHQVTQMGQEVILRCVPISNHLYFYWYRQILGQKVEFLVSFYNNEISEKSEIFDDQFSVERPDGSNFTLKIRSTKLEDSAMYFCASRPGDYTEAFFGQGTRLTVV.

This clone was detected a few times. The J gene is TRBJ1-5, the V gene TRBV7-9; no clear D. Trimming took off 1 base at V and 8 bases at J, with 9 bases between the two ends. Germline V gene data show CDR1 as SEHNR and CDR2 as FQNEAQ (reference sequence). This CDR3 region has 13 residues. DNA for the CDR3: TGTGCCAGCAGCTTAGGGGAGATCAAGCCCCAGCATTTT. Protein: CASSLGEIKPQHF.

V and J are TRBV5-1 and TRBJ2-5; TRBD1 matches at 9 bases. The germline gives CDR1 SGHRS, CDR2 YFSETQ. V lost 4 bases, J lost 4 bases, and 8 bases stayed unmatched. The CDR3 runs 15 residues. The CDR3 DNA reads TGCGCCAGCAGCCCATGGACAGGGGCGGGAGAGACCCAGTACTTC. Its translation is CASSPWTGAGETQYF.